These 19 T cell receptor beta chains were sequenced from one sample in a study of blood T cell repertoires in COVID-19 (dated by TCRdb to about 2020). The library was produced with the immunoSEQ multiplex PCR assay. In TCRdb, the immuneACCESS table is reduced to in-frame sequences with V and J assigned. These tables do not hold every clone; where another copy was compared, an unresolved V gene accounts for under half, and the others remain unexplained. The sample table records 250,000 to 300,000 clones; 87% of these occur just once. Of the sample, 2.2% falls within the top ten clones. Sequencing was carried out using peripheral blood. The receptors here all came from a woman aged 50 to 65 who had recovered from COVID-19.

This chain uses TRBV5-1 with TRBJ2-7; TRBD2 agrees at 10 bases. This CDR3 has 14 residues. V gave up 2 bases and J gave up 4 bases; unmatched junction bases: 3. The V gene's germline CDR1 is SGHRS and CDR2 YFSETQ. The CDR3 here is CASSFASGRYEQYF. CDR3 sequence (DNA): TGCGCCAGCAGCTTCGCTAGCGGGAGATACGAGCAGTACTTC.

The CDR3 reads CASSQDRGLKAFF. CDR3 bases: TGCGCCAGCAGCCAAGACAGGGGGCTTAAAGCTTTCTTT. The rearrangement joins TRBV4-3 to TRBJ1-1; TRBD1 agrees at 8 bases. The germline CDR1 and CDR2 sequences are LGHNA and YSLEER. CDR3 size: 13 residues. After removal of 0 bases from V and 9 bases from J, the junction contained 3 bases not matched to a gene.

The chain employs TRBV19 and TRBJ2-1; 7 bases are shared with TRBD1. Trimming removed 7 bases from V and 15 bases from J; junction bases left unmatched: 18. The CDR3 totals 14 residues. CDR1 LNHDA and CDR2 SQIVND come from the germline V gene (reference sequence). In DNA, the CDR3 is TGTGCCAGTACCAGAACAGGGGTGAGGCCCGAGGCGTTCTTC. Its translation: CASTRTGVRPEAFF.

Regarding this clone: One end of the junction is discordant with germline, which a read error may explain. The genes are TRBV14 and TRBJ1-2, with D tentatively TRBD1 (5 bases). The CDR3 covers 13 residues. Germline V gene lookup returns CDR1 SGHDN and CDR2 FVKESK. For the CDR3, the DNA is TGTGCCAGCAGTCAAGACACCTACAGGGGCTACACCTTC. It specifies CASSQDTYRGYTF.

This chain connects TRBV7-9 to TRBJ1-1; D call uncertain. The V gene lost 6 bases and the J gene lost 3 bases, with 8 bases spanning the gap. The CDR3 runs to 12 residues. Germline V lookup: CDR1 SEHNR, CDR2 FQNEAQ (reference sequence). The CDR3 reads CASRGPDTEAFF. The CDR3 DNA reads as TGTGCCAGCAGGGGCCCGGACACTGAAGCTTTCTTT.

The rearrangement links TRBV11-1 to TRBJ2-3; perhaps TRBD2 as D (5 bases). The germline V and J ends were trimmed by 1 base and 1 base, with 12 bases remaining between them. CDR3 length: 16 amino acids. In germline, CDR1 is SGHAT, CDR2 FQDESV (reference sequence). CDR3 sequence reads: CASSLGRGWGTDTQYF. CDR3 nucleotide sequence: TGTGCCAGCAGCTTAGGACGGGGATGGGGCACAGATACGCAGTATTTT.

The J gene is TRBJ1-1, the V gene TRBV2, with 8 bases that match TRBD1. Trimming cost V 2 bases and J 3 bases; bases outside gene matches: 2. The V gene's germline CDR1 is SNHLY and CDR2 FYNNEI. The CDR3 totals 14 residues. CDR3 protein: CASSEQGADTEAFF. DNA for the CDR3: TGTGCCAGCAGTGAACAGGGGGCTGACACTGAAGCTTTCTTT.

The chain combines TRBV30 with TRBJ2-5; D ambiguous. Trimming shortened V by 3 bases and J by 1 base, and 15 bases separated the two germline ends. CDR3 size: 15 residues. Germline loops: CDR1 GTSNPN, CDR2 SVGIG (reference sequence). CDR3 sequence reads: CAWRQTPQIQETQYF. DNA for the CDR3: TGTGCCTGGAGACAGACACCACAGATCCAAGAGACCCAGTACTTC.

The chain links TRBV7-2 to TRBJ2-1, with D hard to call. Germline CDR1 and CDR2: SGHTA and FQGNSA. There are 14 residues in the CDR3. V shed 4 bases and J shed 8 bases, with 15 bases lying between them. CDR3 in DNA: TGTGCCAGCAGCTCGACCCCGCGACTGGATGAGCAGTTCTTC. Its protein is CASSSTPRLDEQFF.

The chain combines TRBV30 with TRBJ1-1; 7 bases are shared with TRBD1. CDR3 length equals 13 residues. Losses at the gene ends were 3 bases for V and 7 bases for J; bases not matched to a gene: 8. Germline V gives CDR1 GTSNPN, CDR2 SVGIG (reference sequence). The CDR3 bases are TGTGCCTGGAGAGGGACAGCCCGGGTTGAAGCTTTCTTT. Its translation: CAWRGTARVEAFF.

The gene calls are TRBV19 and TRBJ2-5; 12 nucleotides line up with TRBD2. Germline V CDR1 and CDR2: LNHDA, SQIVND (reference sequence). V shed 6 bases and J 5 bases; nucleotides not matched to a gene: 4. This CDR3 comprises 14 residues. The CDR3 region has the DNA TGTGCCAGTAGCCTTCTAGCGGGGGGGGAGACCCAGTACTTC. Translation gives CASSLLAGGETQYF.

The chain recombines TRBV4-3 with TRBJ1-4; D not resolved. The CDR3 spans 17 residues. The germline V and J ends were trimmed by 3 bases and 0 bases, with 14 bases remaining between them. Germline CDR1 reads LGHNA; CDR2 reads YSLEER. The CDR3 DNA reads TGCGCCAGCAGCCACCTATACGGGGATACAACTAATGAAAAACTGTTTTTT. Translation: CASSHLYGDTTNEKLFF.

The V call is TRBV19, the J call TRBJ2-7, with D maybe TRBD1 (6 bases). Deletions cut 2 bases from V and 2 bases from J, with 13 bases between. Germline assignment: CDR1 LNHDA and CDR2 SQIVND (reference sequence). The CDR3 runs to 15 residues. CDR3 in amino acids: CASSILWGHPYEQYF. The CDR3 DNA sequence: TGTGCCAGTAGTATACTGTGGGGACATCCCTACGAGCAGTACTTC.

The gene calls are TRBV5-6 and TRBJ2-7, with D possibly TRBD1 on 5 matching bases. The germline V gene has CDR1 SGHDT and CDR2 YYEEEE. CDR3 length: 14 amino acids. Trimming shortened V by 1 base and J by 2 bases, and 10 bases separated the two germline ends. The DNA of the CDR3 is TGTGCCAGCAGCTTGAGGGGCCCCCCCTACGAGCAGTACTTC. Its translation is CASSLRGPPYEQYF.

This chain connects TRBV3-1 (or the pseudogene TRBV3-2) to TRBJ2-3; 11 bases are a match to TRBD2. This CDR3 has 14 amino acids. The trim removed 3 bases at V and 8 bases at J, leaving 4 bases unmatched. Germline loops: CDR1 LGHDT, CDR2 YNNKEL (reference sequence). DNA of the CDR3: TGTGCCAGCAGCCAGACTAGCGGGGTTCCTACGCAGTATTTT. Translation: CASSQTSGVPTQYF.

The chain carries TRBV7-9 and TRBJ2-5, with TRBD1 as a possible D gene (6 bases). V lost 7 bases, J lost 2 bases, and 14 bases lay in between. The CDR3 spans 14 residues. Germline V lookup: CDR1 SEHNR, CDR2 FQNEAQ (reference sequence). In DNA form, the CDR3 reads TGTGCCAGCACCCCACAGGGATGGCAAGAGACCCAGTACTTC. It codes for CASTPQGWQETQYF.

This sequence joins TRBV18 and TRBJ1-6; tentative D call: TRBD1 (6 bases). From germline, CDR1 is KGHSH and CDR2 LQKENI. Trimming removed 5 bases from V and 14 bases from J, with 16 bases in between. The CDR3 spans 13 residues. Here the CDR3 DNA reads TGTGCCAGCTCAGCATCAGGGGCCAGGGCCCTCCACTTT. Residues: CASSASGARALHF.

V gene TRBV28 combines with J gene TRBJ1-5; perhaps TRBD1 as D (5 bases). The CDR3 length is 16 residues. V lost 0 bases and J 6 bases, leaving 15 bases between the germline ends. Looked up from germline, CDR1 is MDHEN and CDR2 is SYDVKM. The CDR3 spells CASSLWVGRGFQPQHF. CDR3 sequence (DNA): TGTGCCAGCAGTTTATGGGTGGGGCGAGGTTTTCAGCCCCAGCATTTT.

The chain employs TRBV7-9 and TRBJ2-7; D remains ambiguous. CDR1 SEHNR and CDR2 FQNEAQ come from the germline V gene (reference sequence). V lost 3 bases and J lost 3, with 9 bases in between. The CDR3 spans 13 residues. The CDR3 spells CASSLTRGYEQYF. DNA of the CDR3: TGTGCCAGCAGCTTGACGAGAGGCTACGAGCAGTACTTC. The full variable domain, with the rest looked up from reference TRBV7-9 and TRBJ2-7, is DTGVSQNPRHKITKRGQNVTFRCDPISEHNRLYWYRQTLGQGPEFLTYFQNEAQLEKSRLLSDRFSAERPKGSFSTLEIQRTEQGDSAMYLCASSLTRGYEQYFGPGTRLTVT.